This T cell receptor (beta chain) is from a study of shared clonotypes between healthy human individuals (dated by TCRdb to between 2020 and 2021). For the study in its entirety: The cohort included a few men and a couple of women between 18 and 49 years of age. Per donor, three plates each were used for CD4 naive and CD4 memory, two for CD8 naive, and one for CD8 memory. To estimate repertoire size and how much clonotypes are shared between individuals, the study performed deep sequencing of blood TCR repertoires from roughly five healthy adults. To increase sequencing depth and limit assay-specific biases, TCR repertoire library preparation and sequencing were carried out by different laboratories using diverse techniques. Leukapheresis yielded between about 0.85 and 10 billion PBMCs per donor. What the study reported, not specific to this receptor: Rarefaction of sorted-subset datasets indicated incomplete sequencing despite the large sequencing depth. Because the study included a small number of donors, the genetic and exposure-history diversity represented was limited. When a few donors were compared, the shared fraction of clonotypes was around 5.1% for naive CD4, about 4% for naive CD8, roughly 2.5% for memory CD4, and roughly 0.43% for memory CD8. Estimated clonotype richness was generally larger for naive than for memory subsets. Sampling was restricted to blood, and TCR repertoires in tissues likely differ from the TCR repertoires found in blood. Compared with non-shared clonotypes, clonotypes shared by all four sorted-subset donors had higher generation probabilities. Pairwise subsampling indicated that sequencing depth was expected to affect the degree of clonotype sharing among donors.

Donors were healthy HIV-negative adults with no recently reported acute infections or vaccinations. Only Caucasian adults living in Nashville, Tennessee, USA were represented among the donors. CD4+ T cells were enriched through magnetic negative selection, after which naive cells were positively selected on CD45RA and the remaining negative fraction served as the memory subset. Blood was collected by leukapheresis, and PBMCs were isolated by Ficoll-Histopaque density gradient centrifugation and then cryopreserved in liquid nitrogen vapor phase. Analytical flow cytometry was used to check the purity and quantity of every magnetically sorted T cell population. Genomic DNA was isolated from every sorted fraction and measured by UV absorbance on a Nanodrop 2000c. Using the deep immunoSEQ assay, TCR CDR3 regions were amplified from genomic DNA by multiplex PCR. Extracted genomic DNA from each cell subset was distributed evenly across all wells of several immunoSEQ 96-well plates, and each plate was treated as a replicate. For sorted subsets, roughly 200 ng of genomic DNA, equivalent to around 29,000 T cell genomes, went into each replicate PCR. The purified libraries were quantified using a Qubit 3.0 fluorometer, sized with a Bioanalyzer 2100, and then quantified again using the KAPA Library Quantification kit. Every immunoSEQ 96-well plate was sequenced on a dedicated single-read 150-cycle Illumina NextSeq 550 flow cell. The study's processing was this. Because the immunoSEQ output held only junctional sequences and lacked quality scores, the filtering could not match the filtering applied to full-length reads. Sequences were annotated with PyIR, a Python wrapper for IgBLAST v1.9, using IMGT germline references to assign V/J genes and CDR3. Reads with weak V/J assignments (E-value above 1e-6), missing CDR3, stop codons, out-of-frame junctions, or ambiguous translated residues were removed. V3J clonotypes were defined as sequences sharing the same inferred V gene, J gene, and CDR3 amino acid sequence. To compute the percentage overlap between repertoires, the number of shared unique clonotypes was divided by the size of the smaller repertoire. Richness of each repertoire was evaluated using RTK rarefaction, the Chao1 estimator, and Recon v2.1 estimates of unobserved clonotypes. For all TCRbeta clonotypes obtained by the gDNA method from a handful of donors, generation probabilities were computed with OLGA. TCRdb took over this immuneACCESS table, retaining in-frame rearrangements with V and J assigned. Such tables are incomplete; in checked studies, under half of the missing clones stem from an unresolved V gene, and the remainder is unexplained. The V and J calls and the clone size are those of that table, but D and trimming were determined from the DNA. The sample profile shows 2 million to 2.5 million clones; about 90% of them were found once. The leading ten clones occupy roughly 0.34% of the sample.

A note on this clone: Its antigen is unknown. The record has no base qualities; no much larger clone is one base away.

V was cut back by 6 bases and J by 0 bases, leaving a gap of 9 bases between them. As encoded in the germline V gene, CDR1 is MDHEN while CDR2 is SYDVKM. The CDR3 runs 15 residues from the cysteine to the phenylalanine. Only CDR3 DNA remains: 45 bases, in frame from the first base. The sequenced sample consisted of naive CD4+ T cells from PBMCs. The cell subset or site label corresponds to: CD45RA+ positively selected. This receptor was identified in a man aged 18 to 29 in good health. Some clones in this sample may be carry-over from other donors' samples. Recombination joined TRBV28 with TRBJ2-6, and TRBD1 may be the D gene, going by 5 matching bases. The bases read TGTGCCAGCAGCCAGGGAAGCTCTGGGGCCAACGTCCTGACTTTC. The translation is CASSQGSSGANVLTF.